This T cell receptor beta chain was observed in a study of blood T cell repertoires in COVID-19. About the study: The origin of the acute and convalescent COVID-19 samples was the United States, Italy and Spain. In each case, the material was cDNA or gDNA derived from T cells, B-cell-depleted T cells, or PBMCs.

Original handling: Reference gene primer amplification gave nucleated cell count estimates. Sequenced by immunoSEQ multiplex PCR; TCRdb stores in-frame clones only, minus some. The V and J calls and the clone size are those of that table, but D and trimming were determined from the DNA. The table shows about 130,000 clones, with more than 70% occurring only once. CDR1 is MNHEY, CDR2 SMNVEV, per germline (reference sequence). The V gene lost 1 base and the J gene lost 1 base, with 7 bases spanning the gap. There are 14 residues in the CDR3. Material: peripheral blood. The sequence was obtained from a man in his fifties or sixties with acute or convalescent COVID-19. The V call is TRBV27, the J call TRBJ1-1; D is ambiguous. The CDR3 DNA reads TGTGCCAGCAGTTTATACGAGGAGAACACTGAAGCTTTCTTT. It specifies CASSLYEENTEAFF.